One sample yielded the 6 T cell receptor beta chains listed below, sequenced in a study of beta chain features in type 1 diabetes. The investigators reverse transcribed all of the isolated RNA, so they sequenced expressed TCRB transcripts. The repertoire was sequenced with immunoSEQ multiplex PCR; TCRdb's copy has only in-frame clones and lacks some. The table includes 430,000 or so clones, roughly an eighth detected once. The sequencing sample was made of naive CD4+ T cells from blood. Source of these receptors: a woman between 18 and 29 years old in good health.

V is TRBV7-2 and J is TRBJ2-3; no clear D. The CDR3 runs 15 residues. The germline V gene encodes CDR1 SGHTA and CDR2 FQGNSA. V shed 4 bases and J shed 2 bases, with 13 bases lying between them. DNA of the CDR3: TGTGCCAGCAGCTCACAGTCCTCGTTCACAGATACGCAGTATTTT. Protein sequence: CASSSQSSFTDTQYF.

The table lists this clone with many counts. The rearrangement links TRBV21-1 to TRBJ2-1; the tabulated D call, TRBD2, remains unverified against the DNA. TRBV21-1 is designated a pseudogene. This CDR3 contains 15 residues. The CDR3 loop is CASSPPGLAYNEQFF. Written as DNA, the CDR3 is TGTGCCAGCAGCCCACCGGGACTAGCTTACAATGAGCAGTTCTTC.

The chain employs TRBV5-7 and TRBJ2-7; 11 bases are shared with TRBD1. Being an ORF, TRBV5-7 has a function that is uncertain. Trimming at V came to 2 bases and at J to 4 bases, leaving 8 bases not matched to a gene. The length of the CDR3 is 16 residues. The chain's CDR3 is CASSFSGTGGSYEQYV. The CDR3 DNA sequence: TGTGCCAGCAGCTTCAGTGGGACAGGGGGATCTTACGAGCAGTACGTC.

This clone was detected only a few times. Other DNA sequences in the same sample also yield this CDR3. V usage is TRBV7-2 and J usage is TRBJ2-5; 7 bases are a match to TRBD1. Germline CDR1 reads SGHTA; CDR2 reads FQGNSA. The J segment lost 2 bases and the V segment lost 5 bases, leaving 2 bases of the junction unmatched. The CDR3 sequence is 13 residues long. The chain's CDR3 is CASSPGQQETQYF. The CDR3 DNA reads TGTGCCAGCAGCCCGGGACAGCAAGAGACCCAGTACTTC.

The CDR3, as DNA: TGTGCCAGCACTGTACAGGGGAAGGGAAATGAGCAGTTCTTC. Protein product: CASTVQGKGNEQFF. V is TRBV6-6 and J is TRBJ2-1; 7 nucleotides line up with TRBD1. J gave up 7 bases and V 7 bases, and 10 bases lay outside the gene matches. Per the germline V gene, CDR1 is MNHNY and CDR2 is SVGAGI (reference sequence). The CDR3 sequence is 14 residues long.

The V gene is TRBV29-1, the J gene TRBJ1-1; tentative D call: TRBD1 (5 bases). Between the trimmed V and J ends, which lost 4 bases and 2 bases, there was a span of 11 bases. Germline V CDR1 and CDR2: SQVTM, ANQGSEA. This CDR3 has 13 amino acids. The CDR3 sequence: CSVVAGINTEAFF. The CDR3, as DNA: TGCAGCGTTGTAGCAGGGATTAACACTGAAGCTTTCTTT.